A selection of T cell receptor beta chains follows, all from one sample in a study of T cells in narcolepsy. Data came from immunoSEQ multiplex PCR; TCRdb stores just in-frame clones and leaves some out. The sample lists tens of thousands of clones, over 80% seen once, with about 2.8% in the top ten. Sequenced sample: CD45RA- memory CD4+ T cells from PBMCs. These receptors were taken from a human donor with narcolepsy. Each CDR3 is given with its conserved first and last residue. D genes are given only for firm matches. Size tells how often a clone was seen (once, few, many) or the class of an expanded clone, and some rows leave it out.

-	-	TRBV6-5	TRBJ2-3	TGTGCCAGCAGTGAGGGTAGGGCGGCAGATACGCAGTATTTT	CASSEGRAADTQYF
-	-	TRBV29-1	TRBJ2-3	TGCAGCGCCGAATGGAGCTCAGATACGCAGTATTTT	CSAEWSSDTQYF
-	-	TRBV5-5	TRBJ1-2	TGTGCCAGCAGCTTGGCCGGGGGGGCAGGCTATGGCTACACCTTC	CASSLAGGAGYGYTF
-	TRBD1	TRBV6-1	TRBJ1-2	TGTGCCAGCGGGACAGCAGGAGCGCTTGGTCTGGGCTACACCTTC	CASGTAGALGLGYTF
once	-	TRBV14	TRBJ1-6	TGTGCCAGCAGCCAAGTGGTCGGCGGACCCCTCCACTTT	CASSQVVGGPLHF
-	-	TRBV5-1	TRBJ1-3	TGCGCCAGCAGCGATTCGTTCTCCTCTGGAAACACCATATATTTT	CASSDSFSSGNTIYF
once	TRBD2	TRBV29-1	TRBJ2-1	TGCAGCGTTCGACTAGCGGGGGGACCCGGTGAGCAGTTCTTC	CSVRLAGGPGEQFF
few	TRBD1	TRBV10-3	TRBJ1-1	TGTGCCATCACCTTGACAGGGGGCACTGAAGCTTTCTTT	CAITLTGGTEAFF
-	-	TRBV6-6	TRBJ2-7	TGTGCCAGCAGTTTCCAACCCCACTACGAGCAGTACTTC	CASSFQPHYEQYF
-	-	TRBV7-6	TRBJ2-7	TGTGCCAGCAGCAACCGGGACTTCAGCTACGAGCAGTACTTC	CASSNRDFSYEQYF
few	TRBD1	TRBV6-5	TRBJ2-3	TGTGCCAGCAGTTACTCGTGGGACAGGCCAGATACGCAGTATTTT	CASSYSWDRPDTQYF
-	-	TRBV2	TRBJ2-5	TGTGCCAGCAAGGGAGACGGAGAGACCCAGTACTTC	CASKGDGETQYF
-	-	TRBV30	TRBJ2-1	TGTGCCTGGAGTCATAACAGGGCCTCCTACAATGAGCAGTTCTTC	CAWSHNRASYNEQFF
once	-	TRBV7-9	TRBJ2-1	TGTGCCAGCAGCTTAGATGGAGGTGAGCAGTTCTTC	CASSLDGGEQFF
-	-	TRBV19	TRBJ1-3	TGTGCCAGTAGTACCCACAGGTCCTCTGGAAACACCATATATTTT	CASSTHRSSGNTIYF
-	-	TRBV29-1	TRBJ2-5	TGCAGCGTAATCCTCCGGGAGACCCAGTACTTC	CSVILRETQYF
-	-	TRBV27	TRBJ2-6	TGTGCCAGCACTTGGACAGCCTCTGGGGCCAACGTCCTGACTTTC	CASTWTASGANVLTF
-	-	TRBV5-5	TRBJ2-3	TGTGCCAGCAGCATCACCGGGACCCAACGCACAGATACGCAGTATTTT	CASSITGTQRTDTQYF
once	-	TRBV12-5	TRBJ1-6	TGTGCTAGTGGTTGGACCGGGGGGGTCCCCGGGGATAATTCACCCCTCCACTTT	CASGWTGGVPGDNSPLHF
-	-	TRBV5-1	TRBJ1-1	TGCGCCAGCTCGGCAGTAGTGACTGAAGCTTTCTTT	CASSAVVTEAFF
once	TRBD1	TRBV9	TRBJ1-3	TGTGCCAGCAGCGTAACTGGGACAGCTGGAAACACCATATATTTT	CASSVTGTAGNTIYF
-	-	TRBV5-6	TRBJ1-4	TGTGCCAGCAGCTTGGTGGGACCAACTAATGAAAAACTGTTTTTT	CASSLVGPTNEKLFF
-	-	TRBV19	TRBJ1-5	TGTGCCACGCAATCGGGGATTCAGCCCCAGCATTTT	CATQSGIQPQHF
-	-	TRBV14	TRBJ2-7	TGTGCCAGTGGGACGGCTGCCTGGGAGCAGTACTTC	CASGTAAWEQYF
-	-	TRBV7-3	TRBJ2-6	TGTGCCAGCAGCCCCTTCAGCTCTGGGGCCAACGTCCTGACTTTC	CASSPFSSGANVLTF
-	-	TRBV6-5	TRBJ1-5	TGTGCCAGCAGTTCTACAGGTCAGCCCCAGCATTTT	CASSSTGQPQHF
-	TRBD1	TRBV2	TRBJ1-4	TGTGCCAGCAGTACGGGACAGGGTCGGGATGAAAAACTGTTTTTT	CASSTGQGRDEKLFF
-	-	TRBV5-1	TRBJ2-3	TGCGCCAGCAGCTTGGAGCCTGGATCCGGAACAGATACGCAGTATTTT	CASSLEPGSGTDTQYF
few	-	TRBV4-2	TRBJ2-6	TGTGCCAGCAGCCAAGAGCCTGAGGGACCTGGGGCCAACGTCCTGACTTTC	CASSQEPEGPGANVLTF
-	TRBD2	TRBV6-4	TRBJ2-1	TGTGCCAGCAGTGTTAGCGGGGGGCCCAGCTCCTACAATGAGCAGTTCTTC	CASSVSGGPSSYNEQFF
once	TRBD2	TRBV5-1	TRBJ2-1	TGCGCCAGCAGCGAGAAGCGGGGGGGTTACAATGAGCAGTTCTTC	CASSEKRGGYNEQFF
-	-	TRBV19	TRBJ2-5	TGTGCCAGTTCGGAAGCGGAGACCCAGTACTTC	CASSEAETQYF
-	-	TRBV21-1	TRBJ2-5	TGTGCCAGCAGCACGGACAGGGGGAGACAAGAGACCCAGTACTTC	CASSTDRGRQETQYF
-	-	TRBV11-3	TRBJ1-6	TGTGCCAGCAGCTTAAATCTCAATTCACCCCTCCACTTT	CASSLNLNSPLHF
-	-	TRBV5-5	TRBJ1-5	TGTGCCAGCAACCGTCCCAGGGATATCAATCAGCCCCAGCATTTT	CASNRPRDINQPQHF
-	-	TRBV20-1	TRBJ1-2	TGCAGTGCTACACCTCACTATGGCTACACCTTC	CSATPHYGYTF
-	TRBD1	TRBV27	TRBJ2-1	TGTGCCAGCAGTCGTACAGGGGGCGTTAGCTTTGACAATGAGCAGTTCTTC	CASSRTGGVSFDNEQFF
-	TRBD2	TRBV4-2	TRBJ2-3	TGTGCCAGCAGCCCTACTAGCGCCCCACTGGGGGGAGATACGCAGTATTTT	CASSPTSAPLGGDTQYF
few	TRBD1	TRBV6-1	TRBJ1-2	TGTGCCAGCAGTGAGACAGGGGGCCTTGGCTACACCTTC	CASSETGGLGYTF
-	-	TRBV5-1	TRBJ2-1	TGCGCCAGCAGCTCGGGGATCGGGACATCCTACAATGAGCAGTTCTTC	CASSSGIGTSYNEQFF
few	-	TRBV6-1	TRBJ1-5	TGTGCCAGCAGTCCGACAGGTAATCAGCCCCAGCATTTT	CASSPTGNQPQHF
-	-	TRBV18	TRBJ2-3	TGTGCCAGCTCACCGAGGTCTTTCCTAGACACAGATACGCAGTATTTT	CASSPRSFLDTDTQYF
-	-	TRBV11-2	TRBJ2-1	TGTGCCAGCTCCCTCCCGGATTGGGGTGAGCAGTTCTTC	CASSLPDWGEQFF
-	-	TRBV5-1	TRBJ2-5	TGCGCCAGCAGCTCAACCCCTGGACAAGAGACCCAGTACTTC	CASSSTPGQETQYF
-	-	TRBV7-6	TRBJ2-3	TGTGCCAGCAGCTCAGGGGGGGGGAACGCAGATACGCAGTATTTT	CASSSGGGNADTQYF
-	-	TRBV4-1	TRBJ2-7	TGCGCCAGCAGCCAATCCCAGGGCTACGAGCAGTACTTC	CASSQSQGYEQYF
-	-	TRBV2	TRBJ1-5	TGTGCCAGCAGACAGAGTAATCAGCCCCAGCATTTT	CASRQSNQPQHF
-	-	TRBV12-5	TRBJ1-1	TGTGCTAGTGGGAACGACCTGAACACTGAAGCTTTCTTT	CASGNDLNTEAFF
-	-	TRBV6-1	TRBJ1-1	TGTGCCAGCAGTGATCCGACAGTCGGGGGCACTGAAGCTTTCTTT	CASSDPTVGGTEAFF
-	-	TRBV6-6	TRBJ1-1	TGTGCCAGCAGCCTCAGGGGTGGGGACACTGAAGCTTTCTTT	CASSLRGGDTEAFF
-	TRBD1	TRBV9	TRBJ2-5	TGTGCCAGCAGCGTAGGTGCAGGGGGCGGGCAAGAGACCCAGTACTTC	CASSVGAGGGQETQYF
-	-	TRBV19	TRBJ1-2	TGTGCCAGTATACCGGACAATGCGGAGAGTTATGGCTACACCTTC	CASIPDNAESYGYTF